Listed here is a single T cell receptor (beta chain). Clones were read by immunoSEQ multiplex PCR, and TCRdb kept only the in-frame ones, dropping some. The repertoire has roughly 230,000 clones, roughly nine tenths of them found once; the top ten carry 1.5% to 2%. This entry comes from a study of blood T cell repertoires in COVID-19. In the study overall: Acute and convalescent COVID-19 specimens originated in the United States, Italy and Spain.

The CDR3 has 16 amino acids. Trimming took off 5 bases at V and 0 bases at J, with 14 bases between the two ends. Germline assignment: CDR1 SGHTA and CDR2 FQGNSA. The V gene is TRBV7-2, the J gene TRBJ2-1; TRBD2 might be the D (6 bases). Sequencing input: peripheral blood. The clonotype was recovered from a man aged 70-80 years with acute or convalescent COVID-19. CDR3 residues: CASSPNSGTSYNEQFF. The CDR3 DNA is TGTGCCAGCAGCCCCAATAGCGGAACCTCCTACAATGAGCAGTTCTTC.